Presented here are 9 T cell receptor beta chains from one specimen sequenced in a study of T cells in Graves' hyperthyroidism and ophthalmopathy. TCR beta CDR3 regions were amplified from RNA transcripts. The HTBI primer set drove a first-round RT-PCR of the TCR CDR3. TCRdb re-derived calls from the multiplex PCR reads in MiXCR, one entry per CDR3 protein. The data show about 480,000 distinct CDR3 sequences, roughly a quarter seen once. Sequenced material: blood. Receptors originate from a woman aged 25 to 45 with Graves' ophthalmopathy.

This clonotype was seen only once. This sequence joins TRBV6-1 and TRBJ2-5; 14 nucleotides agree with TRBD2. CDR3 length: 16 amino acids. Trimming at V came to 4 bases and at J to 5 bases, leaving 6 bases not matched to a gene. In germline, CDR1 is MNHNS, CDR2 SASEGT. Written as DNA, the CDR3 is TGTGCCAGCAGTGGGAGACTAGCGGGAGGGGGGGAGACCCAGTACTTC. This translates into CASSGRLAGGGETQYF.

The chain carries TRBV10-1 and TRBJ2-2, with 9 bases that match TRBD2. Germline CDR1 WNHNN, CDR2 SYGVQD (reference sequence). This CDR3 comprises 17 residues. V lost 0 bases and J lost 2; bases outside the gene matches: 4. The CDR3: CASSESPGTSNTGELFF. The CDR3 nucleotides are TGCGCCAGCAGTGAGTCCCCCGGGACTAGCAACACCGGGGAGCTGTTTTTT.

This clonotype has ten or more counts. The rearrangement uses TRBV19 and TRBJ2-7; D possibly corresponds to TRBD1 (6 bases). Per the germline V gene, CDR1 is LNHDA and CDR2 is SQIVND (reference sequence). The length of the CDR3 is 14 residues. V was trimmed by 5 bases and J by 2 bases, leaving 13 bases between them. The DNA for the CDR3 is TGTGCCAGTAGTGCCCGGGACAAACCCTACGAGCAGTACTTC. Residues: CASSARDKPYEQYF.

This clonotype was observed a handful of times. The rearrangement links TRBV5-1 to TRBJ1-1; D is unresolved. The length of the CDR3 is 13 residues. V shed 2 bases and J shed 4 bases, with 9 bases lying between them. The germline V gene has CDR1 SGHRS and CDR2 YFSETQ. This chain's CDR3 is CASSFEGSTEAFF. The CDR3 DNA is TGCGCCAGCAGCTTCGAGGGTAGCACTGAAGCTTTCTTT.

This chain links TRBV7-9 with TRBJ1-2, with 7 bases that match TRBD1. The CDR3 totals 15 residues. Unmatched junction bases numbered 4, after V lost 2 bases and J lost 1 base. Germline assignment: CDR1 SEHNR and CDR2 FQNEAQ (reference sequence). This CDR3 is CASSLYRDSNYGYTF. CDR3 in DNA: TGTGCCAGCAGCTTATACCGGGACAGTAACTATGGCTACACCTTC.

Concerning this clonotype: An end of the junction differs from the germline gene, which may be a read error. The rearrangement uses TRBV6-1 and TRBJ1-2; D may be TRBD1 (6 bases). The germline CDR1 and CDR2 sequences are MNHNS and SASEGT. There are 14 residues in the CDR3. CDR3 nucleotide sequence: TGCGCGGGGTCTCAACTCAGGGGTAACTATGGCTACACCTTC. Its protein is CAGSQLRGNYGYTF.

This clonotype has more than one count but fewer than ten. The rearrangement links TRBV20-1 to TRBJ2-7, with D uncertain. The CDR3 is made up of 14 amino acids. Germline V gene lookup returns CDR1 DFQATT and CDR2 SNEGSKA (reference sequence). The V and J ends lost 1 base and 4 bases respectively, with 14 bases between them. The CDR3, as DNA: TGCAGTGCTAGAGTCCCCGGTGGGCCATACGAGCAGTACTTC. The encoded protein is CSARVPGGPYEQYF.

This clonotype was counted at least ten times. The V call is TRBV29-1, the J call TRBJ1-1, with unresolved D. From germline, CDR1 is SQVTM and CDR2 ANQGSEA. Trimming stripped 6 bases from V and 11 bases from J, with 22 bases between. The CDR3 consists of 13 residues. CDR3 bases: TGCAGCGTCACCGTTTTCGGAGGCGGTATGGCTTTCTTT. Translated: CSVTVFGGGMAFF.

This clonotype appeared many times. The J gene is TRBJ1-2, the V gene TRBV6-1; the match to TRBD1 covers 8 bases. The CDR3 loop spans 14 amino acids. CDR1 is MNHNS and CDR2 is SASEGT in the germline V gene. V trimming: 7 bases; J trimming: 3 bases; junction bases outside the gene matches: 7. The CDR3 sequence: CASNLGQGDYGYTF. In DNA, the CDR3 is TGTGCCAGCAACCTAGGACAGGGCGACTATGGCTACACCTTC.